This TCR beta chain was retrieved from a study of cytomegalovirus exposure and HLA in healthy donors. This CDR3 comprises 13 residues. V lost 0 bases and J 7 bases, leaving 10 bases between the germline ends. Per germline, CDR1 SGHRS and CDR2 YFSETQ. TCRdb keeps only in-frame clones here, not all; method: immunoSEQ multiplex PCR. The profile shows 200,000 to 250,000 clones, approximately 87% of them singletons. Broader study findings: A few chains linked to CMV were shown in vitro to be specific for CMV antigens.

About this clone: Its target is not known.

The chain couples TRBV5-1 to TRBJ2-5; D gene unclear. Specimen: PBMCs. This clonotype was obtained from a woman between 18 and 29 years old in good health and CMV-seronegative. The CDR3 DNA reads as TGCGCCAGCAGCTTGGAAGAACCAGGGACCCAGTACTTC. This codes for CASSLEEPGTQYF.